This T cell receptor (beta chain) came from a study of shared clonotypes between healthy human individuals. Broader study findings: Shared clonotypes: approximately 5.3% naive CD4, about 3.5% naive CD8, about 2.5% memory CD4, 0.4% memory CD8. Some clonotypes were shared by all four sorted-subset donors, while others were not shared. The non-shared ones had lower generation probabilities than the shared ones. Sampling involved blood alone; tissue repertoires likely differ. Though the depth was large, rarefaction showed that sorted-subset sequencing was incomplete.

This clone was seen once. The antigen remains unidentified. The CDR3 extends over 16 amino acids. V was pared by 2 bases and J by 5 bases, with 5 bases of the junction left unmatched. Germline V gene lookup returns CDR1 MNHEY and CDR2 SVGAGI. The table came from immunoSEQ multiplex PCR; TCRdb's copy has only in-frame clones and leaves some out. The sample includes roughly 2.2 million clones, about 90% of them seen just once. This TCR came from a man aged 18 to 30 in good health. Some clones in this sample may be carry-over from other donors' samples. The sequencing sample was made of naive CD4+ T cells from PBMCs. Subset reported: CD45RA+ positively selected. The chain carries TRBV6-5 and TRBJ2-2; 10 nucleotides align to TRBD2. The CDR3 DNA reads as TGTGCCAGCAGTTACAGTAGCGGGAGGCGAACCGGGGAGCTGTTTTTT. Its translation is CASSYSSGRRTGELFF.